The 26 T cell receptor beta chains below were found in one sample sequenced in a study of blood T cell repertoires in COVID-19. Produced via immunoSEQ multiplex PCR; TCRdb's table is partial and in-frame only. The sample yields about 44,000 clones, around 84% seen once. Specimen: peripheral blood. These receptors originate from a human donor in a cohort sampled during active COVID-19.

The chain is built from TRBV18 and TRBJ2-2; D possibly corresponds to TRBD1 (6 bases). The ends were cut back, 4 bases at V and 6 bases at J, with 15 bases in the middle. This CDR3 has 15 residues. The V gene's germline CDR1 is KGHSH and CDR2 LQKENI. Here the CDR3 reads CASSQQGRNAGELFF. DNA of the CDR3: TGTGCCAGCTCACAACAGGGTAGGAATGCCGGGGAGCTGTTTTTT. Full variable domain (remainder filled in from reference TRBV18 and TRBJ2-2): NAGVMQNPRHLVRRRGQEARLRCSPMKGHSHVYWYRQLPEEGLKFMVYLQKENIIDESGMPKERFSAEFPKEGPSILRIQQVVRGDSAAYFCASSQQGRNAGELFFGEGSRLTVL.

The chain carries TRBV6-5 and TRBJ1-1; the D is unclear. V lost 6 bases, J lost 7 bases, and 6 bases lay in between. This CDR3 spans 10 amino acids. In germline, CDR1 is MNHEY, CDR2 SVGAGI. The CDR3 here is CASSLSEAFF. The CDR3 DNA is TGTGCCAGCAGCCTAAGTGAAGCTTTCTTT.

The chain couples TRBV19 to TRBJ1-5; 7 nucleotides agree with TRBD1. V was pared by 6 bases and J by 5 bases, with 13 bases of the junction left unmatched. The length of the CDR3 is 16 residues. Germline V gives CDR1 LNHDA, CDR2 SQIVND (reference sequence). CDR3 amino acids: CASRDDRDSFHQPQHF. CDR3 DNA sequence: TGTGCCAGTAGAGACGACCGGGACAGTTTCCATCAGCCCCAGCATTTT.

The CDR3 spells CASSFVAPSSGGNQPQHF. As DNA, the CDR3 is TGTGCCAGCAGTTTCGTTGCGCCCTCCTCAGGGGGCAATCAGCCCCAGCATTTT. V and J are TRBV28 and TRBJ1-5; possibly TRBD1 for D (6 bases). The germline V gene has CDR1 MDHEN and CDR2 SYDVKM. The CDR3 sequence is 18 residues long. V was trimmed by 3 bases and J by 2 bases, leaving 20 bases between them.

The CDR3 sequence: CASSLRPGFYGYTF. The CDR3 coding sequence is TGTGCCAGCAGCTTACGTCCGGGTTTCTATGGCTACACCTTC. The gene calls are TRBV11-1 and TRBJ1-2; D remains ambiguous. The CDR3 has 14 residues. V was shortened by 2 bases and J by 4 bases, with 11 bases between the two germline ends. Looked up from germline, CDR1 is SGHAT and CDR2 is FQDESV (reference sequence).

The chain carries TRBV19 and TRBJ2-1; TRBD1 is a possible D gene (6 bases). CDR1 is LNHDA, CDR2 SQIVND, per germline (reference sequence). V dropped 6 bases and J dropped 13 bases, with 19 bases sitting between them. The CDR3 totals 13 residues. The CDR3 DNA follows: TGTGCCAGTAGGGGACCCCGGGACACCCGTCAGTTCTTC. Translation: CASRGPRDTRQFF.

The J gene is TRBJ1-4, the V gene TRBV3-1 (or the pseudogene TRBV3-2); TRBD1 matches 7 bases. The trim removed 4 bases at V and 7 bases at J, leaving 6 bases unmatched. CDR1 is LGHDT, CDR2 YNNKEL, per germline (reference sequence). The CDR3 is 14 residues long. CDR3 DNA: TGTGCCAGCAGCCCGACAGGGTCGGGTGAAAAACTGTTTTTT. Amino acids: CASSPTGSGEKLFF.

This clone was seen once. The DNA of the CDR3 is TGTGCCATCAGTGAAGGACAGAACTATGGCTACACCTTC. Its protein product is CAISEGQNYGYTF. The gene calls are TRBV10-3 and TRBJ1-2, with a possible D match to TRBD1 (6 bases). Germline V CDR1 and CDR2: ENHRY, SYGVKD. The CDR3 extends over 13 amino acids. With 3 bases removed from V and 2 bases from J, the gap between germline ends came to 7 bases.

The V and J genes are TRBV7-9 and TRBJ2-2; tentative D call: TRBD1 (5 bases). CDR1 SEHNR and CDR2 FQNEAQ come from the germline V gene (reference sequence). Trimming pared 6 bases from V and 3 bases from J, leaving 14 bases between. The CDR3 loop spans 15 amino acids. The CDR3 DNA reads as TGTGCCAGCAGTCCAGGCCCAGGGTACACCGGGGAGCTGTTTTTT. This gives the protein CASSPGPGYTGELFF.

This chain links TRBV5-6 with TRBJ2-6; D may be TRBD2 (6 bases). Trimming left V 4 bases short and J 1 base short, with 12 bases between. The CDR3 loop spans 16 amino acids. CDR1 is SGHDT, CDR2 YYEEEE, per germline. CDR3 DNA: TGTGCCAGCAGCCCCACGGGGGAGTCTGGGGCCAACGTCCTGACTTTC. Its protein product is CASSPTGESGANVLTF.

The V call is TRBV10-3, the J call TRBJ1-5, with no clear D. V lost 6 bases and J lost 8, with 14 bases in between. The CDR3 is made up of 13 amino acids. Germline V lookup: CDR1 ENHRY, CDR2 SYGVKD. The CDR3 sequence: CAIRIGISEPQHF. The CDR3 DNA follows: TGTGCCATCAGGATCGGGATTAGTGAGCCCCAGCATTTT.

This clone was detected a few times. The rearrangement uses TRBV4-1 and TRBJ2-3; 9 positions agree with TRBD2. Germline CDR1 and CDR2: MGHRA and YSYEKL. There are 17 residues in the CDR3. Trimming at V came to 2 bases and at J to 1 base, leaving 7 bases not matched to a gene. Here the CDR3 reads CASSQTLAGSGTDTQYF. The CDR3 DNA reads TGCGCCAGCAGCCAAACTCTAGCGGGGTCGGGCACAGATACGCAGTATTTT.

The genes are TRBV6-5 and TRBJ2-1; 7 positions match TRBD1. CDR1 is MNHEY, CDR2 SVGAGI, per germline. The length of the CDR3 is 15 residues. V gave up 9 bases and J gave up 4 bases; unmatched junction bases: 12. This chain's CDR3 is CASLGLQGWYNEQFF. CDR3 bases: TGTGCCAGTTTGGGTTTACAGGGGTGGTACAATGAGCAGTTCTTC.

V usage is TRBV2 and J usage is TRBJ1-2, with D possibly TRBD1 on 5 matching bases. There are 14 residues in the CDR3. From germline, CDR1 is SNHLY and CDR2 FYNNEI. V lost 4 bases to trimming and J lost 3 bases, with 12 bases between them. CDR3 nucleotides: TGTGCCAGCAGTGTTCGCAGGGTTGACTATGGCTACACCTTC. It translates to CASSVRRVDYGYTF.

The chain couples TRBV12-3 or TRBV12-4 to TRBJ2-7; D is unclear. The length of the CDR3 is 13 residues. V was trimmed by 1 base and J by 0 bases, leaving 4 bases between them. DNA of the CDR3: TGTGCCAGCAGTTTAGAGAGCTCCTACGAGCAGTACTTC. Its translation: CASSLESSYEQYF.

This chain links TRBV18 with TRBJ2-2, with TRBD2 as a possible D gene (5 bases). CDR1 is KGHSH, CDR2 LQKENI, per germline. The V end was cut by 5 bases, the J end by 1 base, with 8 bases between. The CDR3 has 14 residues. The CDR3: CASSTSGNTGELFF. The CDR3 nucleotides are TGTGCCAGCTCAACCAGCGGGAACACCGGGGAGCTGTTTTTT.

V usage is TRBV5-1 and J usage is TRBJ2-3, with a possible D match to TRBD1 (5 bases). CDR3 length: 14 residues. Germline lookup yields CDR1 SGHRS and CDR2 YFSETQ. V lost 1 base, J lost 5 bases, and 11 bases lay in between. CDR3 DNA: TGCGCCAGCAGCTTGTCGGACAATAGAGATACGCAGTATTTT. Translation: CASSLSDNRDTQYF.

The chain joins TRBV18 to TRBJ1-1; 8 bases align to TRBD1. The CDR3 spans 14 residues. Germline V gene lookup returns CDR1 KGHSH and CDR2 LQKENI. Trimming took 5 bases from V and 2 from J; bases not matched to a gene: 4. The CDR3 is CASSNQGANTEAFF. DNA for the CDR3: TGTGCCAGCTCAAATCAGGGGGCTAACACTGAAGCTTTCTTT.

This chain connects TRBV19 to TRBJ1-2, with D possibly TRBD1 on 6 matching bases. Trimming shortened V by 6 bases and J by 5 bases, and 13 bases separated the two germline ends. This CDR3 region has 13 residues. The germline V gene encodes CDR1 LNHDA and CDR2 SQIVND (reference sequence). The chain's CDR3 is CASSPRGIYGYTF. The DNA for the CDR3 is TGTGCCAGTAGCCCTAGGGGGATATATGGCTACACCTTC.

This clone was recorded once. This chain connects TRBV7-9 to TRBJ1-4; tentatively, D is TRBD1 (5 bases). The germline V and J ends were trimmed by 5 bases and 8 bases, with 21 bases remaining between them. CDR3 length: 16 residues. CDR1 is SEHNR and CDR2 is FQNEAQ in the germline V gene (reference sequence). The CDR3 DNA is TGTGCCAGCAGCCCCCCGGCGAGGGGCGCGGGAGAAAAACTGTTTTTT. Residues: CASSPPARGAGEKLFF.

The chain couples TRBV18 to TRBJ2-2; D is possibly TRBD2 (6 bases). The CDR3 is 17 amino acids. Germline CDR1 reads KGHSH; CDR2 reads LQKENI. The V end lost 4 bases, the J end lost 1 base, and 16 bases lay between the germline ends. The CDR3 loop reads CASSLNSRRGNTGELFF. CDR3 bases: TGTGCCAGCTCACTCAACTCTCGGAGGGGGAACACCGGGGAGCTGTTTTTT. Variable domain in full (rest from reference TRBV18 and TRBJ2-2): NAGVMQNPRHLVRRRGQEARLRCSPMKGHSHVYWYRQLPEEGLKFMVYLQKENIIDESGMPKERFSAEFPKEGPSILRIQQVVRGDSAAYFCASSLNSRRGNTGELFFGEGSRLTVL.

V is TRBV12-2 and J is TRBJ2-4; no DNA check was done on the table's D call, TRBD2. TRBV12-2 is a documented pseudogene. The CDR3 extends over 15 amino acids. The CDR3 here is CASRLAARRKNIQYF. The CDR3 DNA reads TGTGCAAGTCGCTTAGCGGCACGGAGAAAAAACATTCAGTACTTC.

CDR3 in amino acids: CASEVGTGVSEAFF. The CDR3 DNA is TGTGCCAGCGAGGTCGGGACAGGGGTTAGTGAAGCTTTCTTT. The chain recombines TRBV6-5 with TRBJ1-1; 10 bases agree with TRBD1. V was pared by 8 bases and J by 7 bases, with 10 bases of the junction left unmatched. The CDR3 has 14 amino acids. From germline, CDR1 is MNHEY and CDR2 SVGAGI.

CDR3 sequence reads: CASSYRGSEQYV. The CDR3 DNA reads as TGTGCCAGCAGCTACAGGGGGAGTGAGCAGTACGTC. The J gene is TRBJ2-7, the V gene TRBV7-9; 8 positions agree with TRBD1. Looked up from germline, CDR1 is SEHNR and CDR2 is FQNEAQ (reference sequence). Trimming removed 4 bases from V and 7 bases from J; junction bases left unmatched: 3. This CDR3 is built from 12 residues.

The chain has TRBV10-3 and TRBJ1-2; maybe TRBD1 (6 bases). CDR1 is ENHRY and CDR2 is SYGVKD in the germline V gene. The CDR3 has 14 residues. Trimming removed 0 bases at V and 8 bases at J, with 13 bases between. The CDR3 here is CAISESNRVGGYTF. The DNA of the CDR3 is TGTGCCATCAGTGAGTCGAACAGGGTAGGCGGCTACACCTTC.

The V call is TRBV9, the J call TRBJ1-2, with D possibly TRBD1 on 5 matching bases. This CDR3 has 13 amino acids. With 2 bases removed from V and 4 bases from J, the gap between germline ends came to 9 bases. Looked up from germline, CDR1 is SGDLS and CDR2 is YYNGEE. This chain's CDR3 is CASSVGGTYGYTF. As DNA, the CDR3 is TGTGCCAGCAGCGTGGGAGGGACCTATGGCTACACCTTC.